This T cell receptor (beta chain) appears in the sequencing data of a study of human T cells and chemical hapten exposure. Whole-study context: Patch tests applied 0.01% DPC to the upper back and were scored after 6 days. Study-wide findings and caveats: No shift was seen in TCRs above 1 in 1000 frequency with DPC sensitization. The study found that PT1 expanded TCR counts correlated positively with patch test score. Controls formed significantly fewer large CDR3 similarity clusters than expanded TCRs did.

TCRdb itself ran the RACE reads through MiXCR, one entry per CDR3 protein. The sample shows about 40,000 distinct CDR3 sequences, roughly 10% of them seen only once. Time point of the sample: pre-sensitization, week 0. Regarding treatment: therapeutic diphenylcyclopropenone sensitization with weekly scalp DPC. This clonotype has only a few counts. The target antigen is unknown. Specimen: whole blood, collected in connection with sensitization to the hapten diphenylcyclopropenone (DPC). This TCR derives from a young man with alopecia areata. Some clones in this sample may be carry-over from other donors' samples.

Here the CDR3 DNA reads TGTGCCAGCAGGGGTCCGGGACGCGTCTACAATGAGCAGTTCTTC. This translates into CASRGPGRVYNEQFF. This chain links TRBV5-6 with TRBJ2-1; the D call may be TRBD1 or TRBD2 (5 bases each). The ends were cut back, 5 bases at V and 3 bases at J, with 15 bases in the middle. CDR1 is SGHDT and CDR2 is YYEEEE in the germline V gene. The length of the CDR3 is 15 residues.